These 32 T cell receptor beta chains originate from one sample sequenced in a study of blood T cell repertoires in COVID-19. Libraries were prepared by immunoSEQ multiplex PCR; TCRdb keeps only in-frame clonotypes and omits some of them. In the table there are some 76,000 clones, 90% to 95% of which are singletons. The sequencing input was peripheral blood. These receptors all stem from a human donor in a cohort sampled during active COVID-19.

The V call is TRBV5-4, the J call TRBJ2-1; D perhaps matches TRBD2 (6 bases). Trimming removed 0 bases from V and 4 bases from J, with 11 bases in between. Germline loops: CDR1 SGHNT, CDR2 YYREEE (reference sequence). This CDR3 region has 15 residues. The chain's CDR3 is CASSLGRGNYNEQFF. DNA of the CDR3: TGTGCCAGCAGCTTGGGACGGGGGAATTACAATGAGCAGTTCTTC.

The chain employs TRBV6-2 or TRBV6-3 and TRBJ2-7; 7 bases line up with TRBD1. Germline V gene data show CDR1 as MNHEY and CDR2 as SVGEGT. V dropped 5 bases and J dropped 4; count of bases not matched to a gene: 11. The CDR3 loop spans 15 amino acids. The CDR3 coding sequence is TGTGCCAGCAGTCTCCGGACAGGTCTGCTGTACGAGCAGTACTTC. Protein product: CASSLRTGLLYEQYF.

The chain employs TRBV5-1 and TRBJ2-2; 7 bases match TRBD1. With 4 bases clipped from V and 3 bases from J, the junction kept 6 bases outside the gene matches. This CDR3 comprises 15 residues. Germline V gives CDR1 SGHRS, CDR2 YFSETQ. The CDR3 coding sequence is TGCGCCAGCAGCCTTGGGACAGACTACACCGGGGAGCTGTTTTTT. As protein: CASSLGTDYTGELFF.

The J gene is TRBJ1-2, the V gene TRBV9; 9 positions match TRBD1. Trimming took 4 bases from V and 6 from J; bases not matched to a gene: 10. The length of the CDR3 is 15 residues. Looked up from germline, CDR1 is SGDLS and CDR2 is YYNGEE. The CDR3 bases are TGTGCCAGCAGCTCGCACCCCGGGACAGGGAATGGCTACACCTTC. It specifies CASSSHPGTGNGYTF.

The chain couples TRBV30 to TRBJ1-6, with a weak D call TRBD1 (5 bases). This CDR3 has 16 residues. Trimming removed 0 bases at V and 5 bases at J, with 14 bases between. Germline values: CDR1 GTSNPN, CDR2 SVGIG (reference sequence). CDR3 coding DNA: TGTGCCTGGAGTGTACAAGGGCGGGGGAATAATTCACCCCTCCACTTT. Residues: CAWSVQGRGNNSPLHF.

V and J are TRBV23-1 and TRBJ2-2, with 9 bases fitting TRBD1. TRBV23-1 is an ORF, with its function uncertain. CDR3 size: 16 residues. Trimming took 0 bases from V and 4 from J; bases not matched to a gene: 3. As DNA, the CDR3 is TGCGCCAGCAGTCAATCTTGGGACAGGGTCACCGGGGAGCTGTTTTTT. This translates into CASSQSWDRVTGELFF.

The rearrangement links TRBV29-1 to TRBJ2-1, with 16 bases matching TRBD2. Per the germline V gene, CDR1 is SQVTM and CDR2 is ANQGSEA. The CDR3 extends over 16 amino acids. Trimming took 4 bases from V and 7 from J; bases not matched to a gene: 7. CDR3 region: CSVAGTSGGARNEQFF. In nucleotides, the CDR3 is TGCAGCGTTGCCGGGACTAGCGGGGGGGCGAGGAATGAGCAGTTCTTC.

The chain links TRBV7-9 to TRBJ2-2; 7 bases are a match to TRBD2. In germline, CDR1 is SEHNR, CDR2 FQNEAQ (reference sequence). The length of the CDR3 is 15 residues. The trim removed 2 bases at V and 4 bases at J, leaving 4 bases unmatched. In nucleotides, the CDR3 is TGTGCCAGCAGCTTACCGGCTAGCGGCACCGGGGAGCTGTTTTTT. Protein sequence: CASSLPASGTGELFF.

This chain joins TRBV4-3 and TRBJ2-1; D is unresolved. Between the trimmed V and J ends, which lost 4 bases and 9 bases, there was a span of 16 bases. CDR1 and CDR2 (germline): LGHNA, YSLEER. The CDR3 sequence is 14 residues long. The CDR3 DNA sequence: TGCGCCAGCAGCCGCGGTCCTAGTTTCAGTGAGCAGTTCTTC. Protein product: CASSRGPSFSEQFF.

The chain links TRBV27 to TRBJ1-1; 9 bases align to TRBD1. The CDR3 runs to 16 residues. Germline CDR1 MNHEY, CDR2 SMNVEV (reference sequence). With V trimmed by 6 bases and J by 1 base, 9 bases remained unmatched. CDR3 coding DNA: TGTGCCAGCAGAAACCTACAGGGGGCTTGGAACACTGAAGCTTTCTTT. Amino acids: CASRNLQGAWNTEAFF.

CDR3 nucleotide sequence: TGTGCCAGCAGCTTAGTTGGGGGCGTCTCCAATGAGCAGTTCTTC. It yields the protein CASSLVGGVSNEQFF. This chain links TRBV11-3 with TRBJ2-1; maybe TRBD1 (6 bases). Germline lookup yields CDR1 SGHNT and CDR2 YENEEA. This CDR3 comprises 15 residues. V was pared by 1 base and J by 6 bases, with 13 bases between.

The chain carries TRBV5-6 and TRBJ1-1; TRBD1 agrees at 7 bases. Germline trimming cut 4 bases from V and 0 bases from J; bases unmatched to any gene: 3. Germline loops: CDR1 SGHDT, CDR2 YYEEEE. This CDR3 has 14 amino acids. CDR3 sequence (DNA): TGTGCCAGCAGCCCCCAGGGGGTGAACACTGAAGCTTTCTTT. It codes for CASSPQGVNTEAFF.

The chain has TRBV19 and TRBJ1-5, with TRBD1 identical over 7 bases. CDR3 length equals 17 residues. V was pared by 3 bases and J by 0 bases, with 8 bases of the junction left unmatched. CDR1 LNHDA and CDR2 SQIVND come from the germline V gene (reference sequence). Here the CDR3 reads CASSISGQLHSNQPQHF. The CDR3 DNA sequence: TGTGCCAGTAGTATCTCGGGACAGCTACATAGCAATCAGCCCCAGCATTTT. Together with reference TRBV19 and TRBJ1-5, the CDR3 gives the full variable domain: DGGITQSPKYLFRKEGQNVTLSCEQNLNHDAMYWYRQDPGQGLRLIYYSQIVNDFQKGDIAEGYSVSREKKESFPLTVTSAQKNPTAFYLCASSISGQLHSNQPQHFGDGTRLSIL.

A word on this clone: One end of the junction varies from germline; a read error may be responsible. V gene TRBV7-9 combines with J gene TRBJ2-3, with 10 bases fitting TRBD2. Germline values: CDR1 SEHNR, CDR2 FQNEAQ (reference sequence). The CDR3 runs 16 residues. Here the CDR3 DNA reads TGTGCCAGCAGCCTAGCGGGGGCATCGAGCACAGATACGCAGTATTTT. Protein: CASSLAGASSTDTQYF.

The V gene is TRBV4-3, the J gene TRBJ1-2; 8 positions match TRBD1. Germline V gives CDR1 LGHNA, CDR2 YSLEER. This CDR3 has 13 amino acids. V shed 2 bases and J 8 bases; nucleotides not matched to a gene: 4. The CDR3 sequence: CASSQQGAGGYTF. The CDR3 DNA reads TGCGCCAGCAGCCAACAGGGGGCAGGAGGCTACACCTTC.

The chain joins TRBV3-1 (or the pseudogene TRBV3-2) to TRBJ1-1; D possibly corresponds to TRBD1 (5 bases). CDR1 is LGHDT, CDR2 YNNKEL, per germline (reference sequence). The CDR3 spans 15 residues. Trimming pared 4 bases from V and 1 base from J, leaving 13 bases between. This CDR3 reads CASSPTGRPNTEAFF. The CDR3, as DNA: TGTGCCAGCAGCCCTACAGGTCGTCCGAACACTGAAGCTTTCTTT.

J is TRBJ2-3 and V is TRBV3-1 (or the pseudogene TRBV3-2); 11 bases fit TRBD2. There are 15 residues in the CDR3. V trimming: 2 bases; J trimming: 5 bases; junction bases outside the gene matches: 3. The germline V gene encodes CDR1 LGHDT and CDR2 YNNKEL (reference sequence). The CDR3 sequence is CASSQIAGGLDTQYF. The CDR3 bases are TGTGCCAGCAGCCAAATAGCGGGGGGGCTAGATACGCAGTATTTT.

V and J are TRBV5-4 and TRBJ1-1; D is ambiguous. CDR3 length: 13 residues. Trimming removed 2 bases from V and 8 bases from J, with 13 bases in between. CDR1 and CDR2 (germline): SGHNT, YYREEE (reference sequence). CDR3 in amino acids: CASSFNRAQEAFF. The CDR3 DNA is TGTGCCAGCAGCTTCAACAGAGCCCAAGAAGCTTTCTTT.

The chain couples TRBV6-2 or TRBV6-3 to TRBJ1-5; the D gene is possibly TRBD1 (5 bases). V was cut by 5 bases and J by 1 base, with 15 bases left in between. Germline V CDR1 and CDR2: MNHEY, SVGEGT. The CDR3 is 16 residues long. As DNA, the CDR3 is TGTGCCAGCAGTCAAGGACACCCGCGGAGCAATCAGCCCCAGCATTTT. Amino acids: CASSQGHPRSNQPQHF.

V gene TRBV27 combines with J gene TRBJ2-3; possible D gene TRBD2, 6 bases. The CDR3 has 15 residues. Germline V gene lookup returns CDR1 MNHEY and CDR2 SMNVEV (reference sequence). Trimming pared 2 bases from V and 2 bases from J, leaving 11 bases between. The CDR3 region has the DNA TGTGCCAGCAGTTTAGGGCTAGCGAACACAGATACGCAGTATTTT. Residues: CASSLGLANTDTQYF.

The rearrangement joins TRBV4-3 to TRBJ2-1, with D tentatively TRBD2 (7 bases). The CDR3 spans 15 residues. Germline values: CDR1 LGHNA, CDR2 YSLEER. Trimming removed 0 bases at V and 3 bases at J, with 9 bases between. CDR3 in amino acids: CASSQDGGHYNEQFF. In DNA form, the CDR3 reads TGCGCCAGCAGCCAAGACGGGGGGCACTACAATGAGCAGTTCTTC.

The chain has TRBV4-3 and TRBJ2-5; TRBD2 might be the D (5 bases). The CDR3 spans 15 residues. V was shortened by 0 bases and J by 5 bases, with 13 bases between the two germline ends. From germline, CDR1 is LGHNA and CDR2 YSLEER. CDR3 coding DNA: TGCGCCAGCAGCCAAGACCGGCGGGTCCGGGAGACCCAGTACTTC. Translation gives CASSQDRRVRETQYF.

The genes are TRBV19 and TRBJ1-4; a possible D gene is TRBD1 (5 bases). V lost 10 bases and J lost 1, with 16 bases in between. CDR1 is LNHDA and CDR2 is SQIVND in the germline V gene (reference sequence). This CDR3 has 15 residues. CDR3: CATRTFLGTNEKLFF. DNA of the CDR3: TGTGCCACCAGGACATTCCTGGGAACTAATGAAAAACTGTTTTTT.

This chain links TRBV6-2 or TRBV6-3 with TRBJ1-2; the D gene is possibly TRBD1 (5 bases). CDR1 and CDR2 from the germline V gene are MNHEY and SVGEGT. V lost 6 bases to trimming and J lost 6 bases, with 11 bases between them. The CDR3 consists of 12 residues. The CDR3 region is CASSTAGHGYTF. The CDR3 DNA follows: TGTGCCAGCAGCACGGCAGGGCATGGCTACACCTTC.

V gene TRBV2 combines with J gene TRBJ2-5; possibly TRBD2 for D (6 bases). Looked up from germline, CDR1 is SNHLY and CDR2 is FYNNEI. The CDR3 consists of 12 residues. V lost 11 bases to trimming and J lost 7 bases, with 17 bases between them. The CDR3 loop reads CAGGTVPMTQYF. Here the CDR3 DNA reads TGTGCCGGGGGGACCGTACCTATGACCCAGTACTTC.

The CDR3 loop is CASSKTSGGPQETQYF. The CDR3 coding sequence is TGTGCCAGCTCAAAAACTAGCGGGGGGCCTCAAGAGACCCAGTACTTC. This sequence joins TRBV18 and TRBJ2-5, with TRBD2 matching 12 bases. Germline CDR1 is KGHSH and CDR2 is LQKENI. This CDR3 spans 16 amino acids. V was pared by 5 bases and J by 2 bases, with 6 bases of the junction left unmatched.

The CDR3 is CASSLNINNQPQHF. The CDR3 DNA reads as TGTGCCAGCAGCCTAAACATCAACAATCAGCCCCAGCATTTT. This chain joins TRBV3-1 (or the pseudogene TRBV3-2) and TRBJ1-5; the D is unclear. The CDR3 sequence is 14 residues long. Trimming shortened V by 4 bases and J by 3 bases, and 10 bases separated the two germline ends. Germline CDR1 reads LGHDT; CDR2 reads YNNKEL (reference sequence).

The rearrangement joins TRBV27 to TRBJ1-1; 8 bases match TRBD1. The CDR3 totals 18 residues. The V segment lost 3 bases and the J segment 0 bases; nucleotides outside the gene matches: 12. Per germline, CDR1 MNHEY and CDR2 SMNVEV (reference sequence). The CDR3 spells CASSFGPKPDRVNTEAFF. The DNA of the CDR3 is TGTGCCAGCAGTTTCGGTCCCAAACCGGACAGGGTGAACACTGAAGCTTTCTTT.

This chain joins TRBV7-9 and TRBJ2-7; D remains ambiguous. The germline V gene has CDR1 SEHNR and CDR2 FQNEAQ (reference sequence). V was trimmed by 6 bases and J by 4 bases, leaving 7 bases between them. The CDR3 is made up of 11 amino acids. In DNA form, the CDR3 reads TGTGCCAGCAGTCGAGAGTACGAGCAGTACTTC. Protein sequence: CASSREYEQYF.

The CDR3 region is CASSSIAGADTGELFF. The CDR3 DNA reads TGTGCCAGCAGTTCGATAGCGGGGGCCGACACCGGGGAGCTGTTTTTT. J is TRBJ2-2 and V is TRBV6-2 or TRBV6-3; 9 nucleotides agree with TRBD2. The CDR3 consists of 16 residues. The ends lost 4 bases at V and 3 bases at J; junction bases unmatched: 6. The V gene's germline CDR1 is MNHEY and CDR2 SVGEGT.

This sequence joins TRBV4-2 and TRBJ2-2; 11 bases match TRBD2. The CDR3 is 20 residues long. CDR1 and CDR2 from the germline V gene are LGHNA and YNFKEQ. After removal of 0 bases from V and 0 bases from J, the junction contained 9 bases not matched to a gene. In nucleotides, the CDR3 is TGTGCCAGCAGCCAAGATCCGCTAGCGGGGGGATTCGCGAACACCGGGGAGCTGTTTTTT. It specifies CASSQDPLAGGFANTGELFF.

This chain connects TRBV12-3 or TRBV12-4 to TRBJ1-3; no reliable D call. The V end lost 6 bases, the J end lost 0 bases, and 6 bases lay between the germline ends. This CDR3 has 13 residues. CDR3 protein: CASSSVSGNTIYF. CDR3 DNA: TGTGCCAGCAGCTCAGTCTCTGGAAACACCATATATTTT.